This passage covers 14 T cell receptor beta chains from one sample sequenced in a study of identical twins. Each CDR3 protein gets one entry after TCRdb re-called the 5' RACE reads with MiXCR. The table has some 1,700,000 distinct CDR3 sequences, under 35% seen once. Sequencing input: cord blood. Receptors were obtained from a newborn girl in good health.

CDR3 region: CATSGKQGFRANQPQHF. The DNA of the CDR3 is TGTGCCACCAGTGGAAAACAGGGGTTTAGGGCCAATCAGCCCCAGCATTTT. This chain connects TRBV15 to TRBJ1-5; 7 positions agree with TRBD1. The V gene end was trimmed by 6 bases and the J gene end by 3 bases; junction bases not matched to a gene: 14. The CDR3 has 17 amino acids. Germline CDR1 and CDR2: LNHNV and YYDKDF (reference sequence).

This clonotype was detected many times. DNA for the CDR3: TGTGCCAGCAGTGAATTTCGCGCCTCCTCCTACGAGCAGTACTTC. This codes for CASSEFRASSYEQYF. The gene calls are TRBV25-1 and TRBJ2-7; no clear D gene. This CDR3 is 15 amino acids long. Trimming stripped 1 base from V and 0 bases from J, with 10 bases between. Germline V gene lookup returns CDR1 MGHDK and CDR2 SYGVNS.

The chain is built from TRBV28 and TRBJ2-3; 8 bases line up with TRBD2. The CDR3 consists of 16 residues. CDR1 and CDR2 (germline): MDHEN, SYDVKM. V was clipped by 7 bases and J by 3 bases; unmatched bases: 12. CDR3 DNA sequence: TGTGCCAGCATCTCCCACGGGGGGGGGAGAACAGATACGCAGTATTTT. Amino acids: CASISHGGGRTDTQYF. The full variable domain, rest sourced from reference TRBV28 and TRBJ2-3, is DVKVTQSSRYLVKRTGEKVFLECVQDMDHENMFWYRQDPGLGLRLIYFSYDVKMKEKGDIPEGYSVSREKKERFSLILESASTNQTSMYLCASISHGGGRTDTQYFGPGTRLTVL.

This chain links TRBV4-2 with TRBJ1-2, with D tentatively TRBD1 (5 bases). CDR1 and CDR2 from the germline V gene are LGHNA and YNFKEQ. This CDR3 has 13 residues. V was trimmed by 5 bases and J by 10 bases, leaving 17 bases between them. The DNA of the CDR3 is TGTGCCAGCAGCTATGGGGACTTTAGGGACTACACCTTC. This gives the protein CASSYGDFRDYTF.

In its sample, this clonotype was seen a few times. The chain links TRBV9 to TRBJ1-5; D is perhaps TRBD1 (6 bases). CDR3 length equals 15 residues. Germline V CDR1 and CDR2: SGDLS, YYNGEE. Trimming stripped 0 bases from V and 5 bases from J, with 12 bases between. DNA of the CDR3: TGTGCCAGCAGCGTAGCGGGGGGGCTCGATCAGCCCCAGCATTTT. Amino acid sequence: CASSVAGGLDQPQHF.

This clonotype came up many times. This sequence joins TRBV28 and TRBJ2-7, with D possibly being TRBD1 (6 bases). This CDR3 has 13 residues. V was trimmed by 2 bases and J by 7 bases, leaving 12 bases between them. In germline, CDR1 is MDHEN, CDR2 SYDVKM. CDR3 amino acids: CASSLPYRVEQYF. The CDR3 DNA follows: TGTGCCAGCAGTTTACCCTACAGGGTTGAGCAGTACTTC.

This chain links TRBV4-1 with TRBJ2-5; 10 bases map to TRBD2. With V trimmed by 1 base and J by 2 bases, 7 bases remained unmatched. CDR1 MGHRA and CDR2 YSYEKL come from the germline V gene. The CDR3 is 17 amino acids. CDR3 region: CASSQGAAGGLQETQYF. The DNA of the CDR3 is TGCGCCAGCAGCCAAGGAGCAGCGGGAGGGCTGCAAGAGACCCAGTACTTC.

In this sample, this clonotype turned up a few times. The rearrangement uses TRBV27 and TRBJ2-5, with 9 bases aligning to TRBD1. The CDR3 runs 14 residues. Germline trimming cut 5 bases from V and 4 bases from J; bases unmatched to any gene: 5. CDR1 is MNHEY, CDR2 SMNVEV, per germline (reference sequence). The DNA of the CDR3 is TGTGCCAGCAGTAACCGGGACAGGGCAGAGACCCAGTACTTC. Its protein product is CASSNRDRAETQYF.

The chain uses TRBV20-1 and TRBJ2-7; 9 nucleotides agree with TRBD1. Germline-derived CDR1 and CDR2 are DFQATT and SNEGSKA (reference sequence). CDR3 size: 14 residues. The ends lost 3 bases at V and 4 bases at J; junction bases unmatched: 7. The CDR3 DNA is TGCAGTGCTAGTCCGGGACAGGGAGAGTACGAGCAGTACTTC. This translates into CSASPGQGEYEQYF.

This clonotype appeared a few times. V and J are TRBV14 and TRBJ1-1; perhaps TRBD1 as D (5 bases). The germline gives CDR1 SGHDN, CDR2 FVKESK. Trimming took 0 bases from V and 0 from J, leaving 11 bases between them. The CDR3 is 16 residues long. The DNA of the CDR3 is TGTGCCAGCAGCCAAGACCCCCGGGGCATGAACACTGAAGCTTTCTTT. This encodes CASSQDPRGMNTEAFF.

The chain has TRBV4-2 and TRBJ2-1; TRBD2 aligns across 15 bases. The tail of the sequence fits TRBJ2-7 better, so the J call may be wrong. The CDR3 consists of 19 residues. CDR1 is LGHNA and CDR2 is YNFKEQ in the germline V gene. CDR3 loop: CASSHSRTSGGAHYNEQYF. Here the CDR3 DNA reads TGTGCCAGCAGCCACTCGAGGACTAGCGGGGGGGCCCACTACAATGAGCAGTACTTC.

This sequence joins TRBV29-1 and TRBJ1-1, with D possibly matching TRBD1 (6 bases). The length of the CDR3 is 15 residues. V was shortened by 3 bases and J by 0 bases, with 14 bases between the two germline ends. Germline-derived CDR1 and CDR2 are SQVTM and ANQGSEA. Written as DNA, the CDR3 is TGCAGCGTTGAGCCGAGACAGGATATGAACACTGAAGCTTTCTTT. Translation: CSVEPRQDMNTEAFF.

CDR3 sequence reads: CAITAGGRGTEAFF. The CDR3 nucleotides read TGTGCCATCACGGCAGGGGGCAGGGGCACTGAAGCTTTCTTT. This chain links TRBV10-3 with TRBJ1-1; 8 nucleotides line up with TRBD1. Trimming removed 7 bases from V and 4 bases from J; junction bases left unmatched: 8. Germline V gives CDR1 ENHRY, CDR2 SYGVKD. This CDR3 comprises 14 residues.

This clonotype was seen a handful of times. The rearrangement links TRBV4-2 to TRBJ1-2; tentative D call: TRBD1 (5 bases). From germline, CDR1 is LGHNA and CDR2 YNFKEQ. V was trimmed by 4 bases and J by 1 base, leaving 13 bases between them. The CDR3 runs 15 residues. CDR3 coding DNA: TGTGCCAGCAGCCCCGGGCTGACAGATAACTATGGCTACACCTTC. It translates to CASSPGLTDNYGYTF.